The 3 T cell receptor beta chains below come from one sample, sequenced in a study of cytomegalovirus exposure and HLA in healthy donors. TCRdb's table, derived via immunoSEQ multiplex PCR, lists solely in-frame clones and lacks some. This table holds roughly 150,000 clones, 85% to 90% found once. The sample comprised PBMCs. These TCRs come from a woman aged 18 to 35 in good health and CMV-seropositive.

This chain links TRBV6-1 with TRBJ2-1, with 7 bases fitting TRBD1. Looked up from germline, CDR1 is MNHNS and CDR2 is SASEGT. The CDR3 runs 14 residues. The junction had 4 bases not matched to a gene; V was cut back by 2 bases and J by 6 bases. The CDR3 loop reads CASSEQGVFNEQFF. CDR3 in DNA: TGTGCCAGCAGTGAACAGGGGGTTTTCAATGAGCAGTTCTTC.

V is TRBV2 and J is TRBJ2-3, with 7 nucleotides matching TRBD2. The CDR3 has 16 residues. V lost 2 bases and J lost 2; bases outside the gene matches: 7. CDR1 is SNHLY and CDR2 is FYNNEI in the germline V gene. CDR3 coding DNA: TGTGCCAGCAGTGAACGGGGTAGCGGGCACACAGATACGCAGTATTTT. Amino acids: CASSERGSGHTDTQYF.

This chain links TRBV19 with TRBJ2-1; 13 bases are a match to TRBD2. V lost 6 bases to trimming and J lost 9 bases; unmatched junction nucleotides: 5. The CDR3 is made up of 14 amino acids. CDR1 and CDR2 from the germline V gene are LNHDA and SQIVND (reference sequence). The CDR3 DNA follows: TGTGCCAGTAGCGGACTAGCGGGAGACGGTGAGCAGTTCTTC. Translating it yields CASSGLAGDGEQFF. Full variable domain (rest looked up from reference TRBV19 and TRBJ2-1): DGGITQSPKYLFRKEGQNVTLSCEQNLNHDAMYWYRQDPGQGLRLIYYSQIVNDFQKGDIAEGYSVSREKKESFPLTVTSAQKNPTAFYLCASSGLAGDGEQFFGPGTRLTVL.